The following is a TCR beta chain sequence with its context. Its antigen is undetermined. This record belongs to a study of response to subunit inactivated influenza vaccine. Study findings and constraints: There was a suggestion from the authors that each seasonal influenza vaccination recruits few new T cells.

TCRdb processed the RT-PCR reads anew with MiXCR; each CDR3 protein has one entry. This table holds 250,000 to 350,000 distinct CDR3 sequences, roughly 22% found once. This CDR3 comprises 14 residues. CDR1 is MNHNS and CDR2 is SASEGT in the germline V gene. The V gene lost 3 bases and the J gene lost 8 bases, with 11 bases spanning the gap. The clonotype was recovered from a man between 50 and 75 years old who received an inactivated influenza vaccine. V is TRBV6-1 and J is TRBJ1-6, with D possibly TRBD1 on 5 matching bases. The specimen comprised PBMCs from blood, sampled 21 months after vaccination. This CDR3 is CASSDRVAYSPLHF. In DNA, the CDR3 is TGTGCCAGCAGTGACAGGGTTGCTTATTCACCCCTCCACTTT.